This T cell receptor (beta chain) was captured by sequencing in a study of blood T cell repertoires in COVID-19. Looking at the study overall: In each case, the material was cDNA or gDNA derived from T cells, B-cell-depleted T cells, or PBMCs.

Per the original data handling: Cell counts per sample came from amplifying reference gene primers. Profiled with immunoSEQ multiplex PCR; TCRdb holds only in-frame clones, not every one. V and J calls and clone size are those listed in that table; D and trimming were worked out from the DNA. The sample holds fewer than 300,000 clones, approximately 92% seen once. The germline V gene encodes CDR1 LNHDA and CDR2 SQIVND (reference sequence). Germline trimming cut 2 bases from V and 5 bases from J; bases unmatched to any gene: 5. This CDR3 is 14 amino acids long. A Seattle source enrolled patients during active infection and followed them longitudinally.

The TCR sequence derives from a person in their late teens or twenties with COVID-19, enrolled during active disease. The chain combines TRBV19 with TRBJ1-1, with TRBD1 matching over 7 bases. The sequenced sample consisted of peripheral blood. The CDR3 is CASSIMTGNTEAFF. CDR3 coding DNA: TGTGCCAGTAGTATAATGACAGGGAATACTGAAGCTTTCTTT. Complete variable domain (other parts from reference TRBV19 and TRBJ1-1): DGGITQSPKYLFRKEGQNVTLSCEQNLNHDAMYWYRQDPGQGLRLIYYSQIVNDFQKGDIAEGYSVSREKKESFPLTVTSAQKNPTAFYLCASSIMTGNTEAFFGQGTRLTVV.